What follows is one T cell receptor beta chain and its context. As yet, its antigen is unknown. The data were obtained in a study of neoadjuvant anti-PD-1 for oral cavity cancer. Study details: Patients without progression received a fourth nivolumab dose around day 43, then surgical resection on days 50-56. Study-wide findings and caveats: Greater tumor shrinkage accompanied bigger post-treatment sizes of preexisting clones.

Time point: after neoadjuvant nivolumab, at surgical resection. Patients had HPV-negative, locally advanced oral cavity squamous cell carcinoma. Germline CDR1 reads SGHAT; CDR2 reads FQNNGV. CDR3 length: 15 residues. V was cut by 5 bases and J by 4 bases, with 17 bases left in between. Two replicates per tumor sample, mostly from 4.8 ug of genomic DNA. TCRdb's table, derived via immunoSEQ multiplex PCR, lists solely in-frame clones and lacks some. Here the sample spans tens of thousands of clones, more than 20% being singletons. The sequencing here drew on tumor tissue, taken after nivolumab (anti-PD-1) treatment. This clonotype originated in a person aged 40-85 years with oral cavity squamous cell carcinoma. The J gene is TRBJ1-2, the V gene TRBV11-2, with a weak D call TRBD1 (5 bases). The CDR3 DNA reads as TGTGCCAGCAGCCCATCGGGGCGGGCAACCTATGGCTACACCTTC. Its protein product is CASSPSGRATYGYTF.